This TCR beta chain was identified in a study of blood T cell repertoires in COVID-19. Study context: From T cells, B-cell-depleted T cells, or PBMCs came the material, which was cDNA or gDNA.

Generated by immunoSEQ multiplex PCR, the TCRdb table keeps only in-frame clones and is missing some. The sample records tens of thousands of clones, approximately 84% being singletons. With 3 bases clipped from V and 5 bases from J, the junction kept 8 bases outside the gene matches. The CDR3 is made up of 15 amino acids. Germline CDR1 and CDR2: MNHNY and SVGAGI (reference sequence). The chain uses TRBV6-6 and TRBJ2-3, with 7 nucleotides matching TRBD2. The TCR was taken from a human donor in a cohort sampled during active COVID-19. The sample comprised peripheral blood. CDR3 sequence (DNA): TGTGCCAGCAGTTATCGTCTAGCGGACGGAGATACGCAGTATTTT. Amino acid sequence: CASSYRLADGDTQYF.